This T cell receptor (beta chain) was captured in a study of cytomegalovirus exposure and HLA in healthy donors. Study-wide points: Earlier analysis looked at TCR beta V segments, and most were productive about 90% or about 30% of the time. An Asian-associated ancestry cluster reportedly showed fewer N-insertions than the approximately 700-donor mean in a later analysis. Among TCR beta chains, those listed as cytomegalovirus-associated numbered about 150.

PCR amplification relied on 60 Vbeta primers (plus 13 Jbeta primers). TCRdb keeps only in-frame clones here, not all; method: immunoSEQ multiplex PCR. The sample holds roughly 200,000 clones, approximately 84% seen once. Comments on this clone: Its antigen remains unknown.

The CDR3 covers 16 residues. V was cut by 3 bases and J by 3 bases, with 18 bases left in between. The sample was PBMCs. The clonotype comes from a female donor in good health and CMV-seronegative. The rearrangement links TRBV23-1 to TRBJ2-7; D may be TRBD1 (6 bases). TRBV23-1 is given ORF status, its function remaining uncertain. The CDR3, as DNA: TGCGCCAGCAGTCACCTCCCCCGGGACACCAACTACGAGCAGTACTTC. Translated: CASSHLPRDTNYEQYF.